This TCR beta chain was sequenced in a study of T cells in Graves' hyperthyroidism and ophthalmopathy. It was RNA transcripts that yielded the amplified TCR beta CDR3 regions. The TCR CDR3 was amplified in a first-round RT-PCR using the HTBI primer set. Via MiXCR, TCRdb re-called the multiplex PCR reads, giving one row per CDR3 protein. The data show approximately 740,000 distinct CDR3 sequences, with 14% seen just once and 9.5% to 13% held by the top ten. Turning to this clonotype: One end of the junction does not line up with germline, which may come from a read error.

Hyperthyroidism had been newly diagnosed in patients aged 18 to 65, and its duration was under 2 months. The length of the CDR3 is 10 residues. From germline, CDR1 is SGHTS and CDR2 YDEGEE. The sequence was collected from a woman aged 18-29 years with Graves' hyperthyroidism. The sample was blood. The V call is TRBV5-8, the J call TRBJ2-1; no clear D. CDR3 amino acids: CASGLVEQFF. The CDR3 region has the DNA TGTGCCAGCGGCTTGGTTGAGCAGTTCTTC.